What follows describes a single T cell receptor (beta chain). What it recognizes is unknown. The data stem from a study of cytomegalovirus exposure and HLA in healthy donors. Study details: Out of about 190 million T cells, an earlier analysis found more than 95 million unique TCR beta sequences in total.

PCR used 60 Vbeta primers and 13 Jbeta primers. Per the authors' pipeline: Counted up in a later analysis, unique TCR beta chains came to around 80 million, with around 10 million shared. Sequencing used immunoSEQ multiplex PCR; TCRdb keeps in-frame clones, though not all of them. V, J and clone size were drawn from that table, and D and trimming were deduced from the DNA. The sample shows more than 85,000 clones, 73% of them seen only once. Study conclusions and caveats: What a later analysis showed was that several of the most significant clusters appeared linked to common viral pathogens. Across HLA loci, a later analysis found differing TCR association rates, with DRB1 most and HLA-C fewest.

With 3 bases removed from V and 1 base from J, the gap between germline ends came to 12 bases. This CDR3 spans 15 amino acids. Germline lookup yields CDR1 SEHNR and CDR2 FQNEAQ (reference sequence). The sequence was obtained from a man between 40 and 49 years old in good health and CMV-seronegative. The chain couples TRBV7-9 to TRBJ2-5; a possible D gene is TRBD2 (7 bases). Sequenced: PBMCs. The DNA of the CDR3 is TGTGCCAGCAGCTTTGGGAGGGGGACCCAAGAGACCCAGTACTTC. Protein sequence: CASSFGRGTQETQYF.